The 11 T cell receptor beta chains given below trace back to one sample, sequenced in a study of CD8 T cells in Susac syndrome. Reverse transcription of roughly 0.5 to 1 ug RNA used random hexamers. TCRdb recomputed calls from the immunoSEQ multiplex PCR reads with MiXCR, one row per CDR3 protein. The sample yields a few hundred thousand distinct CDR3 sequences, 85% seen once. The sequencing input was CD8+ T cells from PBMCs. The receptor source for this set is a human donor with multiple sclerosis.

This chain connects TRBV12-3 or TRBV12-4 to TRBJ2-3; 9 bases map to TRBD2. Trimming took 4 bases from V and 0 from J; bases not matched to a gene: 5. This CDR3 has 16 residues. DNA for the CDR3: TGTGCCAGCAGTTCCTCCAGCGGGAGGAGCACAGATACGCAGTATTTT. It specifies CASSSSSGRSTDTQYF.

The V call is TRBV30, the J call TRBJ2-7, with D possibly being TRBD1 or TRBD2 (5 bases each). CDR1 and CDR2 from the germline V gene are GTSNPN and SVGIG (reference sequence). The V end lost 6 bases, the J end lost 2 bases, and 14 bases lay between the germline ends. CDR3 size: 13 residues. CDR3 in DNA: TGTGCCTGCCGGGACCCCCAAACCTACGAGCAGTACTTC. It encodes CACRDPQTYEQYF.

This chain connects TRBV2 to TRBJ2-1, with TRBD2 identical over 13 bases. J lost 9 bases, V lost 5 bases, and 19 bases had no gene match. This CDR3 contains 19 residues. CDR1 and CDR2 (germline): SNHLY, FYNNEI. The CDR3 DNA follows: TGTGCCAGCAGTAGAGCAGGGGGACTAGCGGGATATGTGGGAGGTGAGCAGTTCTTC. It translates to CASSRAGGLAGYVGGEQFF. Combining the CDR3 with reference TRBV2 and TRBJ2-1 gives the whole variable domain EPEVTQTPSHQVTQMGQEVILRCVPISNHLYFYWYRQILGQKVEFLVSFYNNEISEKSEIFDDQFSVERPDGSNFTLKIRSTKLEDSAMYFCASSRAGGLAGYVGGEQFFGPGTRLTVL.

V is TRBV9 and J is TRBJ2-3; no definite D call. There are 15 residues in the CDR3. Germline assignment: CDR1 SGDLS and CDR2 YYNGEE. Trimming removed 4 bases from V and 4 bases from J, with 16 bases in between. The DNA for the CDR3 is TGTGCCAGCAGCCAACGCCCTACCGGCGCAGATACGCAGTATTTT. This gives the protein CASSQRPTGADTQYF.

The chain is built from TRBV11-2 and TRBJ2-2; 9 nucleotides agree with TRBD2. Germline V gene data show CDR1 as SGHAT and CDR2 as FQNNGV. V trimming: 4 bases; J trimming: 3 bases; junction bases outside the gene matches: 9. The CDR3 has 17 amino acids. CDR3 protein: CASSWIPGLAHTGELFF. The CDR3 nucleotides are TGTGCCAGCAGCTGGATACCGGGACTAGCCCACACCGGGGAGCTGTTTTTT.

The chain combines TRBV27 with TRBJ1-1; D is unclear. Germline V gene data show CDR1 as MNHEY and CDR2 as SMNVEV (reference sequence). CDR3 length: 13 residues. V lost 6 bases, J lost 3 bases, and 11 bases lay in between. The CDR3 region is CASRTNDYTEAFF. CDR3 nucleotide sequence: TGTGCCAGCAGAACCAACGATTACACTGAAGCTTTCTTT.

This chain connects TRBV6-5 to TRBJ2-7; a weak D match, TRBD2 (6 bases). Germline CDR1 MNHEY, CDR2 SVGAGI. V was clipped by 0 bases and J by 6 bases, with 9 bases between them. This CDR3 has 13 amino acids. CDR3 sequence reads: CASSYSTGGEQYF. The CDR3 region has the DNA TGTGCCAGCAGTTACTCGACCGGGGGCGAGCAGTACTTC.

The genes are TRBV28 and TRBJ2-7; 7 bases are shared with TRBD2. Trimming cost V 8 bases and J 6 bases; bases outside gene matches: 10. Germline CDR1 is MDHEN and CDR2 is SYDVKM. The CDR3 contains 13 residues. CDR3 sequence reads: CASVGRGSGEQYF. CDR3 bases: TGTGCCAGCGTCGGGCGGGGGAGCGGCGAGCAGTACTTC.

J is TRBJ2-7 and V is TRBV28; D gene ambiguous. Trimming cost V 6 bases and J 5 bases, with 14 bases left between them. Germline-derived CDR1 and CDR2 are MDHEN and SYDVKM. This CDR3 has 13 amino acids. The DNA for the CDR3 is TGTGCCAGCAGCACGTCACAGCACGACGAGCAGTACTTC. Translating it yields CASSTSQHDEQYF.

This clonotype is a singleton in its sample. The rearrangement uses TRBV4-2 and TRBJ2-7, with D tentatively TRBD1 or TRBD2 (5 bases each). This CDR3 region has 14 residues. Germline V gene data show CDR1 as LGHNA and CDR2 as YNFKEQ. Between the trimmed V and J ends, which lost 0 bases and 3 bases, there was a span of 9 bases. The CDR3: CASSQDPGLYEQYF. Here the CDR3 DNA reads TGTGCCAGCAGCCAAGATCCGGGGCTCTACGAGCAGTACTTC.

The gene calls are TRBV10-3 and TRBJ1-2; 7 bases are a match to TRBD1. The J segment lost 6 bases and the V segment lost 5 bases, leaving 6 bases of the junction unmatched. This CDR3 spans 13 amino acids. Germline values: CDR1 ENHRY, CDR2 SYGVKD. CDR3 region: CAISTTGEDGYTF. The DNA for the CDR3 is TGTGCCATCAGTACTACAGGGGAGGATGGCTACACCTTC.